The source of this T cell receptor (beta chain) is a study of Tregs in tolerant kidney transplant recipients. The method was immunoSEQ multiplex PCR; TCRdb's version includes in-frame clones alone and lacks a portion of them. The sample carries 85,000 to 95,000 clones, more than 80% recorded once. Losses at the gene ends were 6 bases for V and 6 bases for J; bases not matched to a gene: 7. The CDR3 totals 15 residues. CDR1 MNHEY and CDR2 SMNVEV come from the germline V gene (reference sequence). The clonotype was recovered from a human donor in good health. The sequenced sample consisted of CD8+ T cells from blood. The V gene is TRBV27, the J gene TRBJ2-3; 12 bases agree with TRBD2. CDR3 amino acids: CASRVLAGGPDTQYF. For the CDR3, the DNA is TGTGCCAGCAGGGTACTAGCGGGGGGCCCCGATACGCAGTATTTT.